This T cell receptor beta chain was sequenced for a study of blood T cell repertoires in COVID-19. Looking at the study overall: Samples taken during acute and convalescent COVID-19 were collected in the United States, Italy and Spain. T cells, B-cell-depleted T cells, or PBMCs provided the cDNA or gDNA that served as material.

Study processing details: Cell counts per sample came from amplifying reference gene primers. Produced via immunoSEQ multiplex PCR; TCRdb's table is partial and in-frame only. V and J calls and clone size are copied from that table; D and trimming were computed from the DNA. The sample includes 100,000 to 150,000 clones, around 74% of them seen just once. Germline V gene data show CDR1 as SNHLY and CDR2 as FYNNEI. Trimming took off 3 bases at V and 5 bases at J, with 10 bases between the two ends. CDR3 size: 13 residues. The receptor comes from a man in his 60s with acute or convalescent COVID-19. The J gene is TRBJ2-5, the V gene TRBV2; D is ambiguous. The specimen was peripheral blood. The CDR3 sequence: CASSDGLSETQYF. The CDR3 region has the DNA TGTGCCAGCAGTGATGGGCTTTCGGAGACCCAGTACTTC.